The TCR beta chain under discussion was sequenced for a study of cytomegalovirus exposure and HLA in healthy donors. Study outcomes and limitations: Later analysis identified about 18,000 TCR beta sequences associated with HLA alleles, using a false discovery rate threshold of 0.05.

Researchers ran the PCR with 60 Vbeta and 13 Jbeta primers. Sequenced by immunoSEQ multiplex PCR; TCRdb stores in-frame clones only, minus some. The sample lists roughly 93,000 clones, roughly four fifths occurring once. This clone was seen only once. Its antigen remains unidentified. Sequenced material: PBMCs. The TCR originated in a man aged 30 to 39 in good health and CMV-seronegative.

CDR3 amino acids: CASSIRDRNTEAFF. CDR3 in DNA: TGTGCCAGTAGTATCCGAGACAGGAACACTGAAGCTTTCTTT. The genes are TRBV19 and TRBJ1-1, with D maybe TRBD1 (5 bases). Germline V gene sequence: CDR1 LNHDA, CDR2 SQIVND (reference sequence). The V end was cut by 3 bases, the J end by 1 base, with 9 bases between. The CDR3 totals 14 residues.